The subject of this entry is one TCR beta chain. Its target is not known. This specimen belongs to a study of blood T cells in healthy people across ages. Points from the study as a whole: Observed TCR beta diversity per million T cells went down as age went up. This fall followed a roughly linear course with age.

V gave up 7 bases and J gave up 7 bases, with 16 bases separating them. The CDR3 covers 13 residues. The authors ran a second PCR of roughly 6 to 12 cycles using a sample-barcoded 5' primer and a J-beta primer mix. TCRdb itself ran the 5' RACE reads through MiXCR, one entry per CDR3 protein. The sample holds 700,000 or so distinct CDR3 sequences, 20% to 25% seen once. Sequenced material: blood. This rearrangement joins TRBV12-3 or TRBV12-4 to TRBJ1-2; perhaps TRBD1 as D (6 bases). This receptor was obtained from a man between 70 and 80 years old in good health. This CDR3 is CASTRQQGSGYTF. The CDR3 region has the DNA TGTGCCAGCACTCGACAACAGGGCTCTGGCTACACCTTC.